Detailed here is one T cell receptor (beta chain). The entry originates in a study of blood T cell repertoires in COVID-19. Germline loops: CDR1 LNHDA, CDR2 SQIVND (reference sequence). The CDR3 consists of 14 residues. Trimming took off 3 bases at V and 1 base at J, with 9 bases between the two ends. TCRdb's copy holds only in-frame clones and misses some; the assay was immunoSEQ multiplex PCR. The sample consists of about 270,000 clones, about nine tenths of them appearing once. The genes are TRBV19 and TRBJ2-5, with D perhaps matching TRBD1 (6 bases). Sequenced input: peripheral blood. The TCR sequence derives from a man aged 40-55 years who had recovered from COVID-19. CDR3 sequence reads: CASSINRAQETQYF. Written as DNA, the CDR3 is TGTGCCAGTAGTATCAACAGGGCCCAAGAGACCCAGTACTTC. Filled out from reference TRBV19 and TRBJ2-5, the complete variable domain reads DGGITQSPKYLFRKEGQNVTLSCEQNLNHDAMYWYRQDPGQGLRLIYYSQIVNDFQKGDIAEGYSVSREKKESFPLTVTSAQKNPTAFYLCASSINRAQETQYFGPGTRLLVL.